Listed here are 8 T cell receptor beta chains from one sample, sequenced in a study of neoadjuvant anti-PD-1 for oral cavity cancer. This table comes from immunoSEQ multiplex PCR, and its TCRdb copy is limited to in-frame clones, with some not included. The sample holds some 70,000 clones, around 84% seen once. Time point noted: after neoadjuvant nivolumab, at surgical resection. The material was PBMCs, obtained after nivolumab (anti-PD-1) treatment. The receptors were gathered from a person between 35 and 79 years old with oral cavity squamous cell carcinoma.

The chain uses TRBV5-1 and TRBJ2-1, with TRBD1 matching over 7 bases. After removal of 4 bases from V and 8 bases from J, the junction contained 6 bases not matched to a gene. This CDR3 is built from 13 residues. The germline V gene encodes CDR1 SGHRS and CDR2 YFSETQ. CDR3 in amino acids: CASSLLGQDEQFF. CDR3 nucleotide sequence: TGCGCCAGCAGCCTACTAGGACAGGATGAGCAGTTCTTC.

The chain joins TRBV29-1 to TRBJ2-4; D may be TRBD2 (6 bases). The V end was cut by 4 bases, the J end by 3 bases, with 10 bases between. CDR3 size: 13 residues. The germline CDR1 and CDR2 sequences are SQVTM and ANQGSEA. CDR3 sequence: CSVGRDVKNIQYF. The CDR3 DNA follows: TGCAGCGTTGGGCGGGATGTCAAAAACATTCAGTACTTC.

The chain uses TRBV6-5 and TRBJ2-5, with D possibly matching TRBD2 (7 bases). The germline V gene encodes CDR1 MNHEY and CDR2 SVGAGI. Trimming left V 0 bases short and J 4 bases short, with 12 bases between. CDR3 length: 15 amino acids. The CDR3 region has the DNA TGTGCCAGCAGTTACTCGAAGGGGGGGCCAGAGACCCAGTACTTC. Translating it yields CASSYSKGGPETQYF.

The chain carries TRBV5-1 and TRBJ1-2; 7 bases match TRBD1. V was pared by 4 bases and J by 4 bases, with 10 bases of the junction left unmatched. This CDR3 spans 15 amino acids. Germline CDR1 and CDR2: SGHRS and YFSETQ. The CDR3 DNA reads as TGCGCCAGCAGCCCCCGGACAGGATTGACCTATGGCTACACCTTC. Translated, it gives CASSPRTGLTYGYTF.

The rearrangement joins TRBV5-1 to TRBJ2-3; D not certain. Trimming stripped 0 bases from V and 1 base from J, with 12 bases between. CDR3 length: 16 amino acids. The germline gives CDR1 SGHRS, CDR2 YFSETQ. CDR3 in DNA: TGCGCCAGCAGCTTGGCCTTGGCGGTTGGCACAGATACGCAGTATTTT. Encoded protein: CASSLALAVGTDTQYF.

The V gene is TRBV6-1, the J gene TRBJ2-7; 8 nucleotides line up with TRBD1. Germline CDR1 and CDR2: MNHNS and SASEGT. V gave up 7 bases and J gave up 0 bases; unmatched junction bases: 5. There are 14 residues in the CDR3. The CDR3 DNA is TGTGCCAGCAACAGGGGGATAGGCTCCTACGAGCAGTACTTC. It is translated as CASNRGIGSYEQYF.

The CDR3 region has the DNA TGTGCCAGCAGTGAGCAGGGGAGGTCCGGGGCCAACGTCCTGACTTTC. Translation: CASSEQGRSGANVLTF. V is TRBV28 and J is TRBJ2-6; D could derive from TRBD1 or TRBD2 (6 bases each). The CDR3 consists of 16 residues. Trimming shortened V by 5 bases and J by 4 bases, and 15 bases separated the two germline ends. Germline lookup yields CDR1 MDHEN and CDR2 SYDVKM.

The chain links TRBV29-1 to TRBJ2-5; a possible D gene is TRBD1 (5 bases). This CDR3 is 12 amino acids long. Per germline, CDR1 SQVTM and CDR2 ANQGSEA. Trimming shortened V by 3 bases and J by 5 bases, and 10 bases separated the two germline ends. The chain's CDR3 is CSVDKGRETQYF. The CDR3 coding sequence is TGCAGCGTTGACAAGGGGCGGGAGACCCAGTACTTC.